This T cell receptor (beta chain) emerged from a study of siplizumab effects on memory and regulatory T cells (dated by TCRdb to 2018 to 2020). As for the study more broadly: The study looked at the effect of siplizumab, an anti-CD2 antibody, on alloreactive T-cell subsets in allogeneic mixed lymphocyte reactions made from human PBMCs. Paper-wide results and their limitations: Siplizumab significantly lowered the cumulative frequency of alloreactive sequences that could be traced to unstimulated CD4+ memory T cells. For roughly 75-95% of proliferating CD4+ or CD8+ clones, no naive or memory phenotype could be assigned. Whether proliferating Tregs from siplizumab cultures actually had suppressive function was not functionally confirmed. Unstimulated naive T cells appeared more diverse than memory T cells, and naive cells seemed to contribute substantially to the alloresponse. Among mappable alloreactive CD4+ clones, the Treg-derived fraction averaged approximately 63% with siplizumab versus approximately 27% in control reactions. Because sequences at frequencies below about 10^-5 were poorly captured, only a minor fraction of alloreactive clones could be mapped back to unstimulated subsets.

Sorted unstimulated T cells, along with proliferating T cells recovered from mixed lymphocyte reactions, underwent TCRbeta CDR3 sequencing. Fresh whole blood from about ten HLA-typed healthy donors served as the source for isolating PBMCs. As regards this clone: The antigen this receptor binds is unknown. Base quality data are lacking; no much larger clone is found one base away.

The library was produced with the immunoSEQ multiplex PCR assay. The deep sequencing platform assayed about 91,000 TCR templates per sample. Genomic DNA extracted from sorted T cells was used for TCRbeta CDR3 sequencing. The paper's processing steps were these. The R programming language was used for clonal analysis of the TCRbeta CDR3 data. Unstimulated samples were compared with post-reaction CFSE-low samples to define alloreactive CD4+ and CD8+ clones. Regulatory or non-regulatory origin was assigned to alloreactive CD4+ clones by matching of sequences to sorted unstimulated Treg and non-Treg repertoires. The table comes from immuneACCESS by way of TCRdb, which keeps in-frame sequences with V and J called. Part of the clones is missing from these tables; in studies checked, under half for an unresolved V gene and the rest for unknown reasons. D and trimming were read from the DNA, whereas the V and J calls and clone size are those reported in that table. A total of 85,000 to 130,000 clones appear in this sample, more than 85% of them only once. The ten largest clones take up roughly 2.8% of the sample.

CDR1 and CDR2 are read off the germline V gene (reference sequence) as MNHEY and SMNVEV. V and J are truncated by 7 bases and 5 bases respectively, leaving an intervening sequence of 6 bases. From cysteine to phenylalanine, the CDR3 is 11 amino acids long. The CDR3 DNA has 33 bases and is translated from base 1. The V gene is TRBV27 and the J gene is TRBJ2-1; the D gene is not confidently resolved. The sequence was obtained from a human donor in good health. Some clones in this sample may be carry-over from other donors' samples. The sequencing sample was made of CD4+ T cells sorted from blood. The CDR3: CASTWDNEQFF. The nucleotide sequence is given as TGTGCCAGCACCTGGGACAATGAGCAGTTCTTC.